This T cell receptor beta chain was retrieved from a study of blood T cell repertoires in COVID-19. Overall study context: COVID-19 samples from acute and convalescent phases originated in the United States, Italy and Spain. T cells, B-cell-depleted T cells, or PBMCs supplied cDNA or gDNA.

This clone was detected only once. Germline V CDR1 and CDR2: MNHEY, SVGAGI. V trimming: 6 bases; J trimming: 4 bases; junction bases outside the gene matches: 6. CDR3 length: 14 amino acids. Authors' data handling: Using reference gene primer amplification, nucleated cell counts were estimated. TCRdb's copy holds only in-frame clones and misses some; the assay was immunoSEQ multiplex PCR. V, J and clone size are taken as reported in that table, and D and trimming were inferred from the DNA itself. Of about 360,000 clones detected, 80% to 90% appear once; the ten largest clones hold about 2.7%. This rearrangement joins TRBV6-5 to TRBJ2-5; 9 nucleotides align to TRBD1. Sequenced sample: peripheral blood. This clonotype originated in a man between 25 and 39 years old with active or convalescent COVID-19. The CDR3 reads CASRTDRGGETQYF. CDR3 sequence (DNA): TGTGCCAGCAGGACCGACAGGGGGGGAGAGACCCAGTACTTC.